This entry features one T cell receptor beta chain sequence. Its antigen is unidentified. As to time point: sample taken at primary tumor resection. Frozen PBMC, nontumor lung or tumor provided whole RNA, which was sequenced unsorted. A total of some 70 untreated early-stage non-small cell lung cancer patients served as donors. The sample is drawn from a study of spatial heterogeneity in lung cancer. Study-level information: Alpha-chain detections were consistently fewer than beta-chain detections among the sequences.

TCR cDNA molecules were tagged individually, and each one carried a unique molecular identifier. One entry per CDR3 protein results from TCRdb running MiXCR on the 5' RACE reads. The sample has tens of thousands of distinct CDR3 sequences, approximately 12% seen once. Findings of the study overall: Compared with follow-up, resection was when ubiquitous expanded tumor TCRs appeared in blood more.

The sequence derives from a male donor with early-stage non-small cell lung cancer. This specimen was PBMCs, taken at surgery.

The CDR3 loop is CASSYHLRWGLDGYTF. The CDR3 nucleotides read TGTGCCAGCAGTTATCACCTCCGGTGGGGTCTGGATGGCTACACCTTC. J is TRBJ1-2 and V is TRBV28, with unresolved D. The CDR3 loop spans 16 amino acids. Germline V CDR1 and CDR2: MDHEN, SYDVKM. V dropped 4 bases and J dropped 6 bases, with 21 bases sitting between them.